This TCR beta chain was obtained from a study of T cells in Graves' hyperthyroidism and ophthalmopathy. Notes on the study in general: Blood also showed most of the thyroid clonotypes that were expanded above 0.001.

Note on this clonotype: Its antigen is undetermined.

Regions amplified from RNA transcripts were the TCR beta CDR3 regions. HTBI primers were employed in a first-round RT-PCR of the TCR CDR3. TCRdb reanalysed the multiplex PCR reads using MiXCR and keeps one entry per CDR3 protein. Of hundreds of thousands of distinct CDR3 sequences detected, around 42% appear once; the ten largest clones hold roughly 8.2%. Sequencing was performed on peripheral blood or thyroid tissue (not recorded which). This TCR was sampled from a woman aged 18-29 years with Graves' hyperthyroidism.

CDR3 nucleotide sequence: TGTGCCAGCAGCTTGGAGACCAGGGCGCCGACCCAGTACTTC. This encodes CASSLETRAPTQYF. The chain joins TRBV7-3 to TRBJ2-5; D perhaps matches TRBD1 (5 bases). Trimming stripped 3 bases from V and 7 bases from J, with 15 bases between. Germline CDR1 reads SGHTA; CDR2 reads FQGTGA. The CDR3 totals 14 residues.